This T cell receptor (beta chain) was found in a study of T cell responses to AZD1222 COVID-19 vaccine. General observations from the study: Possibly, clonal diversity was underestimated; donors were largely white British and included more females. Baseline seropositivity occurred in only a handful of AZD1222 recipients.

Data came from immunoSEQ multiplex PCR; TCRdb stores just in-frame clones and leaves some out. The sample yields over 100,000 clones, 88% seen once. The CDR3 runs to 16 residues. J gave up 3 bases and V 1 base, and 9 bases lay outside the gene matches. Germline CDR1 is MGHRA and CDR2 is YSYEKL. About this clone itself: Its antigen is currently unknown.

This chain links TRBV4-1 with TRBJ2-7; 7 positions match TRBD1. The sequencing used peripheral blood, collected on day 0 of AZD1222 vaccination. The receptor's source is an adult in good health. CDR3 in amino acids: CASSQVVRDSNYEQYF. CDR3 nucleotides: TGCGCCAGCAGCCAAGTTGTCCGGGACAGTAACTACGAGCAGTACTTC.